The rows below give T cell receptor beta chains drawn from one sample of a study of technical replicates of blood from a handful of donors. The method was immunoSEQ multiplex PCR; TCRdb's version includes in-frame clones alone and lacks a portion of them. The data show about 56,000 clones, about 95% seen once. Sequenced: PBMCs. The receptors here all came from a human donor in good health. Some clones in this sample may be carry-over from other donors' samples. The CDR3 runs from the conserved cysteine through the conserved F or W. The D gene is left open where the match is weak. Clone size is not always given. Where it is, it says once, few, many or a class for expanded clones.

CDR3nt: TGTGCCACCAGCAGGGCACAACAGGGACGACCGACCGGCACCCAGTACTTC
CDR3aa: CATSRAQQGRPTGTQYF
d_gene: NA
j_gene: TRBJ2-5
v_gene: TRBV15
abundance: NA

CDR3nt: TGTGCCAGCAGCCTCCCCCGCAGGTGGTCGTCCTACGAGCAGTACTTC
CDR3aa: CASSLPRRWSSYEQYF
d_gene: NA
j_gene: TRBJ2-7
v_gene: TRBV5-6
abundance: NA

CDR3nt: TGCGCCAGCAGCTTGGCGGGACAGACCTACAATGAGCAGTTCTTC
CDR3aa: CASSLAGQTYNEQFF
d_gene: TRBD1
j_gene: TRBJ2-1
v_gene: TRBV5-1
abundance: NA

CDR3nt: TGCGCCAGCAGCCAAGGGCTAGCAGTCGAAGAGACCCAGTACTTC
CDR3aa: CASSQGLAVEETQYF
d_gene: NA
j_gene: TRBJ2-5
v_gene: TRBV4-3
abundance: NA

CDR3nt: TGTGCCAGCAGCGCCAGACAGCAAGAGACCCAGTACTTC
CDR3aa: CASSARQQETQYF
d_gene: NA
j_gene: TRBJ2-5
v_gene: TRBV7-2
abundance: NA

CDR3nt: TGCGCCAGCAGCTTAGTCCGACAGGGTCTCACTGAAGCTTTCTTT
CDR3aa: CASSLVRQGLTEAFF
d_gene: TRBD1
j_gene: TRBJ1-1
v_gene: TRBV5-1
abundance: NA

CDR3nt: TGCGCCAGCAGCATCCCACAGGGGAACACAGATACGCAGTATTTT
CDR3aa: CASSIPQGNTDTQYF
d_gene: TRBD1
j_gene: TRBJ2-3
v_gene: TRBV5-1
abundance: NA

CDR3nt: TGTGCCAGCAGCTTACTGGTATTAGCGGGGGCCCTCTCTCAAGAGACCCAGTACTTC
CDR3aa: CASSLLVLAGALSQETQYF
d_gene: TRBD2
j_gene: TRBJ2-5
v_gene: TRBV7-9
abundance: NA

CDR3nt: TGTGCCAGCAGACTACAGGGGGCGGATAATTCACCCCTCCACTTT
CDR3aa: CASRLQGADNSPLHF
d_gene: TRBD1
j_gene: TRBJ1-6
v_gene: TRBV7-9
abundance: few

CDR3nt: TGTGCCAGCAGTGAAGAGGGGAGGAGGGGATCACCCCTCCACTTT
CDR3aa: CASSEEGRRGSPLHF
d_gene: NA
j_gene: TRBJ1-6
v_gene: TRBV2
abundance: NA

CDR3nt: TGTGCCAGCAGGACAGGGACCGGGGCCAACGTCCTGACTTTC
CDR3aa: CASRTGTGANVLTF
d_gene: TRBD1
j_gene: TRBJ2-6
v_gene: TRBV6-6
abundance: NA

CDR3nt: TGTGCCAGCAGCTTTAGCGGAACCACAGATACGCAGTATTTT
CDR3aa: CASSFSGTTDTQYF
d_gene: NA
j_gene: TRBJ2-3
v_gene: TRBV7-3
abundance: NA